This T cell receptor (beta chain) was recorded in a study of control samples from healthy donors and cancer patients. This clone was detected only once. Sequencing used immunoSEQ multiplex PCR; TCRdb keeps in-frame clones, though not all of them. Here the sample spans 150,000 to 200,000 clones, roughly 91% being singletons. Trimming took off 1 base at V and 4 bases at J, with 10 bases between the two ends. Germline loops: CDR1 SGHTA, CDR2 FQGNSA. This CDR3 is built from 14 residues. The sequencing sample was made of blood. V gene TRBV7-2 combines with J gene TRBJ2-5; D possibly matches TRBD1 or TRBD2 (6 bases each). The receptor was derived from a woman aged 25 to 45 in good health. The CDR3 reads CASSLGGAGETQYF. The CDR3 DNA follows: TGTGCCAGCAGCTTAGGGGGGGCCGGAGAGACCCAGTACTTC.